The 32 T cell receptor beta chains presented below share a single source sample, sequenced in a study of T-cell reconstitution after alpha-beta-depleted transplantation in children. Unique molecular identifiers were used to barcode this TCRbeta library. Each CDR3 protein gets one entry after TCRdb re-called the PCR reads with MiXCR. This sample yields more than 550,000 distinct CDR3 sequences, of which roughly a tenth are seen a single time; about 4% belongs to the top ten. The sample in question was PBMCs from the stem cell graft donor, obtained from the stem cell graft. All receptors come from a human donor who donated a stem cell graft to a child with acute myeloid leukemia.

The chain carries TRBV12-3 or TRBV12-4 and TRBJ2-1, with 13 bases fitting TRBD2. V dropped 7 bases and J dropped 9; count of bases not matched to a gene: 9. This CDR3 has 15 residues. In nucleotides, the CDR3 is TGTGCCAGCACTACTAGCGGGAGGGCCCCCGGTGAGCAGTTCTTC. Protein product: CASTTSGRAPGEQFF.

This clonotype has ten or more counts. This sequence joins TRBV12-3 or TRBV12-4 and TRBJ2-1, with D possibly TRBD2 on 6 matching bases. V lost 4 bases to trimming and J lost 2 bases, with 9 bases between them. The CDR3 is 14 amino acids. CDR3: CASSSRGTYNEQFF. The CDR3 bases are TGTGCCAGCAGTTCTCGGGGGACCTACAATGAGCAGTTCTTC.

This clonotype was detected a few times. CDR3 sequence (DNA): TGTGCCAGCAGTTTGCGTCCCTCCCAAGCTTTCTTT. Translated: CASSLRPSQAFF. The chain recombines TRBV12-3 or TRBV12-4 with TRBJ1-1; D is unclear. Trimming took off 3 bases at V and 9 bases at J, with 11 bases between the two ends. The CDR3 totals 12 residues.

The chain is built from TRBV3-1 and TRBJ2-1; possibly TRBD2 for D (5 bases). The CDR3 length is 14 residues. CDR1 and CDR2 from the germline V gene are LGHDT and YNNKEL (reference sequence). V was trimmed by 2 bases and J by 9 bases, leaving 14 bases between them. CDR3 DNA sequence: TGTGCCAGCAGCCAAAACTTCGGGGTTGGTGAGCAGTTCTTC. It is translated as CASSQNFGVGEQFF.

This clonotype was detected many times. This rearrangement joins TRBV12-3 or TRBV12-4 to TRBJ2-1; D is possibly TRBD2 (6 bases). Trimming removed 5 bases at V and 3 bases at J, with 14 bases between. The CDR3 loop spans 15 amino acids. The CDR3 loop is CASSPGLKGYNEQFF. The CDR3 DNA sequence: TGTGCCAGCAGTCCGGGACTTAAGGGCTACAATGAGCAGTTCTTC.

In the case of this clonotype: This may stem from a read error, because a much larger clone lies one nucleotide away. The V gene is TRBV20-1, the J gene TRBJ2-7, with D maybe TRBD2 (5 bases). The length of the CDR3 is 13 residues. CDR1 and CDR2 (germline): DFQATT, SNEGSKA (reference sequence). Here the CDR3 DNA reads TGCAGTGTAAGGAGCGGCTTCTCCCACGAGCAGTACTTC. Protein product: CSVRSGFSHEQYF.

In its sample, this clonotype was seen a few times. J is TRBJ2-2 and V is TRBV24-1; D possibly corresponds to TRBD2 (6 bases). Trimming left V 5 bases short and J 6 bases short, with 12 bases between. The CDR3 contains 14 residues. CDR1 and CDR2 from the germline V gene are KGHDR and SFDVKD. CDR3 sequence (DNA): TGTGCCACCAGTGTAAGCGGGCCCCCCGGGGAGCTGTTTTTT. It yields the protein CATSVSGPPGELFF.

This clonotype showed up many times. The genes are TRBV4-2 and TRBJ1-6; D might be TRBD1 (5 bases). V was clipped by 1 base and J by 5 bases, with 12 bases between them. This CDR3 is built from 16 residues. Germline V gene lookup returns CDR1 LGHNA and CDR2 YNFKEQ. The CDR3 nucleotides read TGTGCCAGCAGCCAAGCCGCCAGACAGAATAATTCACCCCTCCACTTT. Translation: CASSQAARQNNSPLHF.

In its sample, this clonotype was seen many times. The V gene is TRBV28, the J gene TRBJ2-1, with 7 bases aligning to TRBD1. The CDR3 is 12 amino acids. V was clipped by 5 bases and J by 7 bases; unmatched bases: 2. Germline CDR1 reads MDHEN; CDR2 reads SYDVKM. CDR3 region: CASSLTGNEQFF. The CDR3, as DNA: TGTGCCAGCAGTCTGACAGGGAATGAGCAGTTCTTC.

This chain links TRBV18 with TRBJ1-1; unclear D gene. Between the trimmed V and J ends, which lost 0 bases and 1 base, there was a span of 9 bases. Germline lookup yields CDR1 KGHSH and CDR2 LQKENI. The CDR3 runs to 15 residues. CDR3 coding DNA: TGTGCCAGCTCACCACCTTTTCTCTCGAACACTGAAGCTTTCTTT. This sequence encodes CASSPPFLSNTEAFF.

V is TRBV9 and J is TRBJ2-4; perhaps TRBD2 as D (6 bases). The CDR3 is 15 amino acids. Germline CDR1 SGDLS, CDR2 YYNGEE. The ends were cut back, 4 bases at V and 0 bases at J, with 11 bases in the middle. CDR3 nucleotide sequence: TGTGCCAGCAGCCCGGGGGATCTAGCCAAAAACATTCAGTACTTC. Its translation: CASSPGDLAKNIQYF.

This chain links TRBV9 with TRBJ2-1, with D perhaps TRBD1 (6 bases). CDR1 is SGDLS and CDR2 is YYNGEE in the germline V gene. V was pared by 1 base and J by 1 base, with 9 bases between. The CDR3 contains 15 residues. The CDR3 sequence: CASSVTRGSYNEQFF. CDR3 sequence (DNA): TGTGCCAGCAGCGTAACCAGGGGTTCCTACAATGAGCAGTTCTTC.

The chain joins TRBV29-1 to TRBJ2-1, with 7 positions matching TRBD2. With 6 bases clipped from V and 0 bases from J, the junction kept 11 bases outside the gene matches. The CDR3 covers 16 residues. The germline gives CDR1 SQVTM, CDR2 ANQGSEA. The CDR3 here is CSVHRRTRDSYNEQFF. The CDR3 nucleotides read TGCAGCGTACACCGACGGACTAGGGACTCCTACAATGAGCAGTTCTTC.

J is TRBJ1-2 and V is TRBV12-3 or TRBV12-4; tentatively, D is TRBD1 (6 bases). The V and J ends lost 7 bases and 6 bases respectively, with 15 bases between them. This CDR3 has 13 amino acids. The CDR3 region has the DNA TGTGCCAGCACCTACCTGAGGGGGAATGGCTACACCTTC. Protein sequence: CASTYLRGNGYTF.

This clonotype has a handful of counts. The chain carries TRBV9 and TRBJ1-4, with D possibly matching TRBD1 (5 bases). Trimming stripped 1 base from V and 7 bases from J, with 14 bases between. CDR1 and CDR2 from the germline V gene are SGDLS and YYNGEE. This CDR3 comprises 15 residues. The CDR3 is CASSVYGGVGEKLFF. For the CDR3, the DNA is TGTGCCAGCAGCGTATATGGGGGTGTAGGTGAAAAACTGTTTTTT.

The chain combines TRBV5-8 with TRBJ1-1; D is undetermined. This CDR3 spans 18 amino acids. Germline V lookup: CDR1 SGHTS, CDR2 YDEGEE. Deletions cut 2 bases from V and 7 bases from J, with 27 bases between. The CDR3 here is CASSFSQGLLGNVGEAFF. The CDR3 region has the DNA TGTGCCAGCAGCTTCTCCCAAGGATTATTAGGGAACGTGGGTGAAGCTTTCTTT.

This clonotype was seen a handful of times. The chain carries TRBV12-3 or TRBV12-4 and TRBJ2-2, with 9 bases fitting TRBD2. This CDR3 region has 16 residues. The J segment lost 1 base and the V segment lost 3 bases, leaving 3 bases of the junction unmatched. CDR3: CASSFGSGRNTGELFF. In DNA form, the CDR3 reads TGTGCCAGCAGTTTCGGTAGCGGGAGGAACACCGGGGAGCTGTTTTTT.

There are many counts of this clonotype. The chain combines TRBV11-1 with TRBJ2-6; 8 nucleotides agree with TRBD1. The germline gives CDR1 SGHAT, CDR2 FQDESV (reference sequence). CDR3 length equals 18 residues. The V gene end was trimmed by 4 bases and the J gene end by 0 bases; junction bases not matched to a gene: 8. The DNA for the CDR3 is TGTGCCAGCAGCTCAACGACAGGGGTCCTCTCTGGGGCCAACGTCCTGACTTTC. This sequence encodes CASSSTTGVLSGANVLTF.

The chain employs TRBV12-3 or TRBV12-4 and TRBJ2-1, with TRBD2 matching 9 bases. The ends lost 5 bases at V and 7 bases at J; junction bases unmatched: 12. The CDR3 length is 16 residues. In DNA form, the CDR3 reads TGTGCCAGCAGTAGAAGTACGGTAGCGGGAGCTAATGAGCAGTTCTTC. It is translated as CASSRSTVAGANEQFF.

In its sample, this clonotype was seen a few times. The chain uses TRBV6-1 and TRBJ1-5; a possible D gene is TRBD1 (6 bases). V shed 2 bases and J shed 7 bases, with 18 bases lying between them. The germline CDR1 and CDR2 sequences are MNHNS and SASEGT. CDR3 size: 16 residues. The CDR3 DNA reads TGTGCCAGCAGTGAAAGAGTCAGGGGAAAGGGCCAGCCCCAGCATTTT. Amino acid sequence: CASSERVRGKGQPQHF.

The table lists this clonotype with a few counts. This chain links TRBV5-1 with TRBJ1-4; no clear D gene. The germline CDR1 and CDR2 sequences are SGHRS and YFSETQ. This CDR3 contains 11 residues. Trimming pared 5 bases from V and 6 bases from J, leaving 5 bases between. DNA for the CDR3: TGCGCCAGCAGTTTCGATGAAAAACTGTTTTTT. This encodes CASSFDEKLFF.

This clonotype was recorded at least ten times. The chain has TRBV13 and TRBJ2-3; no clear D gene. This CDR3 is 18 amino acids long. CDR1 is PRHDT, CDR2 FYEKMQ, per germline (reference sequence). V lost 5 bases and J 3 bases, leaving 24 bases between the germline ends. The CDR3 DNA follows: TGTGCCAGCAGCACTCCTAGTCGACTTTCTCGTAAAACAGATACGCAGTATTTT. Translation: CASSTPSRLSRKTDTQYF.

Ten or more counts support this clonotype. The chain joins TRBV24-1 to TRBJ2-1; no clear D gene. Trimming shortened V by 3 bases and J by 6 bases, and 14 bases separated the two germline ends. CDR3 length: 15 residues. Germline V gene lookup returns CDR1 KGHDR and CDR2 SFDVKD. The CDR3 coding sequence is TGTGCCACCAGTGATCCCCTCTTTTCGTTCAATGAGCAGTTCTTC. This gives the protein CATSDPLFSFNEQFF.

The rearrangement links TRBV20-1 to TRBJ1-2; D gene uncertain. From germline, CDR1 is DFQATT and CDR2 SNEGSKA (reference sequence). The V end lost 6 bases, the J end lost 4 bases, and 21 bases lay between the germline ends. The CDR3 has 15 residues. This chain's CDR3 is CSAEEGSRRGYGYTF. For the CDR3, the DNA is TGCAGTGCGGAAGAGGGTTCTCGACGAGGCTATGGCTACACCTTC.

This chain uses TRBV18 with TRBJ2-1; possibly TRBD2 for D (5 bases). Germline loops: CDR1 KGHSH, CDR2 LQKENI. The CDR3 spans 17 residues. Trimming took 3 bases from V and 0 from J, leaving 15 bases between them. The DNA for the CDR3 is TGTGCCAGCTCACCCGAGAGCGGAATAAGCTCCTACAATGAGCAGTTCTTC. It codes for CASSPESGISSYNEQFF.

The J gene is TRBJ2-7, the V gene TRBV4-3, with D perhaps matching TRBD1 or TRBD2 (6 bases each). V dropped 0 bases and J dropped 6 bases, with 12 bases sitting between them. CDR3 length equals 14 residues. CDR1 is LGHNA, CDR2 YSLEER, per germline. The chain's CDR3 is CASSQDRTAGEQYF. CDR3 in DNA: TGCGCCAGCAGCCAAGATCGGACAGCGGGCGAGCAGTACTTC.

This clonotype was seen only a few times. V is TRBV12-3 or TRBV12-4 and J is TRBJ1-1, with TRBD1 matching 7 bases. The CDR3 covers 15 residues. The J segment lost 4 bases and the V segment lost 6 bases, leaving 11 bases of the junction unmatched. The CDR3: CASSRATGSSTEAFF. CDR3 in DNA: TGTGCCAGCAGCCGCGCGACAGGGTCGAGCACTGAAGCTTTCTTT.

This clonotype was seen ten or more times. The chain recombines TRBV29-1 with TRBJ1-2; a possible D gene is TRBD1 (6 bases). CDR1 and CDR2 (germline): SQVTM, ANQGSEA. This CDR3 comprises 16 residues. Trimming took off 0 bases at V and 3 bases at J, with 17 bases between the two ends. CDR3 sequence (DNA): TGCAGCGTTGAAGATCGGGGGCAGGGTGATGACTATGGCTACACCTTC. Amino acid sequence: CSVEDRGQGDDYGYTF.

This clonotype has more than one count but fewer than ten. The V gene is TRBV5-1, the J gene TRBJ2-7; 14 bases fit TRBD2. V trimming: 0 bases; J trimming: 0 bases; junction bases outside the gene matches: 5. The length of the CDR3 is 18 residues. Germline-derived CDR1 and CDR2 are SGHRS and YFSETQ. CDR3 DNA sequence: TGCGCCAGCAGCTTGGGACTAGCGGGAGGGCCGGACTCCTACGAGCAGTACTTC. Translation: CASSLGLAGGPDSYEQYF.

This clonotype occurred a few times. The V call is TRBV29-1, the J call TRBJ2-3, with 9 positions matching TRBD1. The CDR3 has 13 residues. Germline CDR1 reads SQVTM; CDR2 reads ANQGSEA. V gave up 4 bases and J gave up 5 bases; unmatched junction bases: 4. In nucleotides, the CDR3 is TGCAGCGTTGGGGACAGGGTAGGAGATACGCAGTATTTT. This translates into CSVGDRVGDTQYF.

The sample holds a few counts of this clonotype. This chain connects TRBV12-3 or TRBV12-4 to TRBJ2-7; the D gene is possibly TRBD2 (6 bases). The length of the CDR3 is 16 residues. V gave up 7 bases and J gave up 7 bases, with 26 bases separating them. The CDR3 region is CASNHQGGTQRLEQYF. For the CDR3, the DNA is TGTGCCAGCAATCACCAGGGCGGGACCCAGAGGTTGGAGCAGTACTTC.

This clonotype was observed a few times. V usage is TRBV7-9 and J usage is TRBJ2-2; TRBD1 agrees at 11 bases. Germline CDR1 SEHNR, CDR2 FQNEAQ (reference sequence). J was trimmed by 4 bases and V by 5 bases; bases with no gene match: 9. The CDR3 has 17 residues. Here the CDR3 reads CASSEWTGGASTGELFF. CDR3 nucleotide sequence: TGTGCCAGCAGCGAATGGACAGGGGGCGCGTCCACCGGGGAGCTGTTTTTT.